Listed below are T cell receptor delta chains from one sample, sequenced in a study of gamma-delta T cells after stem cell transplantation. TCRdb applied CATT to the RT-PCR reads for clone calling. The sample includes approximately 2,600 delta-chain clones, approximately 4% of them seen just once. Sequencing was carried out using gamma-delta T cells. These receptors were collected from a human donor. It is not recorded whose cells these are; they may come from a transplant donor. Both conserved end residues are part of each CDR3. D genes are given only for firm matches. Size tells how often a clone was seen (once, few, many) or the class of an expanded clone, and some rows leave it out.

abundance: -
j_gene: TRDJ3
v_gene: TRDV2
d_gene: -
CDR3nt: TGTGCCTGTGACACGAGTTGGGAAACTAGCTCCTGGGACACCCGACAGATGTTTTTC
CDR3aa: CACDTSWETSSWDTRQMFF

abundance: medium-sized
j_gene: TRDJ1
v_gene: TRDV2
d_gene: -
CDR3nt: TGTGCCTGTGACCGGGTGTCCTACCAGGGGGATTTAGCTGATAAACTCATCTTT
CDR3aa: CACDRVSYQGDLADKLIF

abundance: few
j_gene: TRDJ1
v_gene: TRDV2
d_gene: TRDD3
CDR3nt: TGTGCCTGTGACGGAATCGTACTGGGGGATACTACCGATAAACTCATCTTT
CDR3aa: CACDGIVLGDTTDKLIF

abundance: few
j_gene: TRDJ3
v_gene: TRDV2
d_gene: TRDD3
CDR3nt: TGTGCCTGTGACGCGACAGGACTGGGGGATACTTCCTCCTGGGACACCCGACAGATGTTTTTC
CDR3aa: CACDATGLGDTSSWDTRQMFF

abundance: medium-sized
j_gene: TRDJ1
v_gene: TRDV2
d_gene: TRDD3
CDR3nt: TGTGCCTGTGACCCACTGGGGGATAGCACCACCGATAAACTCATCTTT
CDR3aa: CACDPLGDSTTDKLIF

abundance: few
j_gene: TRDJ3
v_gene: TRDV2
d_gene: TRDD3
CDR3nt: TGTGCCTGTGACACCATAGGGGATACGCTTTCCTGGGACACCCGACAGATGTTTTTC
CDR3aa: CACDTIGDTLSWDTRQMFF

abundance: medium-sized
j_gene: TRDJ1
v_gene: TRDV2
d_gene: -
CDR3nt: TGTGCCTGTGACAGTCTATCCGGCGGTACCGATAAACTCATCTTT
CDR3aa: CACDSLSGGTDKLIF

abundance: -
j_gene: TRDJ1
v_gene: TRDV2
d_gene: TRDD3
CDR3nt: TGTGCCTGTGACACACTTACTGGGGGATACATTGGCACCGATAAACCCATCTTT
CDR3aa: CACDTLTGGYIGTDKPIF

abundance: medium-sized
j_gene: TRDJ1
v_gene: TRDV2
d_gene: TRDD3
CDR3nt: TGTGCCTGTGACACCGTGCTGGGGGATGGAAGGTACACCGATAAACTCATCTTT
CDR3aa: CACDTVLGDGRYTDKLIF

abundance: -
j_gene: TRDJ1
v_gene: TRDV2
d_gene: TRDD3
CDR3nt: TGTGCCTGTGGCCCTCTGGGGGATACGCGTGGGAAAGGGATTTACGCCGATAAACGCATCTTT
CDR3aa: CACGPLGDTRGKGIYADKRIF

abundance: medium-sized
j_gene: TRDJ1
v_gene: TRDV2
d_gene: TRDD3
CDR3nt: TGTGCCTGTGACCTACTGGGGGTATGGGCGGCCGATAAACTCATCTTT
CDR3aa: CACDLLGVWAADKLIF

abundance: few
j_gene: TRDJ1
v_gene: TRDV2
d_gene: TRDD3
CDR3nt: TGCGCCTGTGACACCGCGGAAACTGGGGGAGACACCGATAAACTCATCTTT
CDR3aa: CACDTAETGGDTDKLIF

abundance: few
j_gene: TRDJ1
v_gene: TRDV2
d_gene: TRDD3
CDR3nt: TGTGCCTGTGACACACTGTTACTGGGGGTTACCGATAAACTCATCTTT
CDR3aa: CACDTLLLGVTDKLIF

abundance: medium-sized
j_gene: TRDJ1
v_gene: TRDV2
d_gene: TRDD3
CDR3nt: TGTGCCTGTGACACCGTTCCTACAGGGGGATACGGTAAGGGCGATAAACTCATCTTT
CDR3aa: CACDTVPTGGYGKGDKLIF

abundance: -
j_gene: TRDJ1
v_gene: TRDV2
d_gene: -
CDR3nt: TGTGCCTGTGACCCGCTTTCCTTCCGAGACTTAAGGGAGTCTACCGATAAACTCATCTTT
CDR3aa: CACDPLSFRDLRESTDKLIF

abundance: -
j_gene: TRDJ1
v_gene: TRDV2
d_gene: TRDD3
CDR3nt: TGTGCCTGTGACCCCCTGGGGGCCGCGAGAACTGGGGGCCGCGAGGGGTCCGATAAACTCATCTTT
CDR3aa: CACDPLGAARTGGREGSDKLIF

abundance: few
j_gene: TRDJ1
v_gene: TRDV2
d_gene: TRDD3
CDR3nt: TGTGCCTGTGACACTCTGGGGGAACCCACCGATAAACTCATCTTT
CDR3aa: CACDTLGEPTDKLIF

abundance: few
j_gene: TRDJ1
v_gene: TRDV2
d_gene: TRDD3
CDR3nt: TGTGCCTGTGACTCCCTCGTACTGGGGGATACTAGTACCGATAAACTCATCTTT
CDR3aa: CACDSLVLGDTSTDKLIF

abundance: medium-sized
j_gene: TRDJ1
v_gene: TRDV2
d_gene: TRDD3
CDR3nt: TGTGCCTGTGACCGGTTGTCTAAGACTGGGGGGTCATCCGATAAACTCATCTTT
CDR3aa: CACDRLSKTGGSSDKLIF

abundance: few
j_gene: TRDJ1
v_gene: TRDV2
d_gene: -
CDR3nt: TGTGCCTGTGACACCGTAAAAAGGTCTGGTTGGGCTAATAAACTCATCTTT
CDR3aa: CACDTVKRSGWANKLIF

abundance: -
j_gene: TRDJ1
v_gene: TRDV2
d_gene: TRDD3
CDR3nt: TGTGCCTGTGACACCGTTGTTGGACTGGGGGCCCCCACGCCCGATAAACTCATCTTT
CDR3aa: CACDTVVGLGAPTPDKLIF

abundance: large
j_gene: TRDJ1
v_gene: TRDV2
d_gene: TRDD3
CDR3nt: TGTGCCTGTGACACCGTACGGGGACTGGGGATACATGGCGATAAACTCATCTTT
CDR3aa: CACDTVRGLGIHGDKLIF

abundance: medium-sized
j_gene: TRDJ3
v_gene: TRDV2
d_gene: -
CDR3nt: TGTGCCTGTGACACCCTTCCTACTAGTGGGGATACACGGGGAGGCTCCTGGGACACCCGACAGATGTTTTTC
CDR3aa: CACDTLPTSGDTRGGSWDTRQMFF

abundance: medium-sized
j_gene: TRDJ1
v_gene: TRDV2
d_gene: TRDD3
CDR3nt: TGTGCCTGTGACACCCTACGTACTGGGGGATACGGGGTACTGGATAAACTCATCTTT
CDR3aa: CACDTLRTGGYGVLDKLIF

abundance: large
j_gene: TRDJ3
v_gene: TRDV2
d_gene: TRDD3
CDR3nt: TGTGCCTGTGACACCCTGGGGGATGGTTCGTGGGACACCCGACAGATGTTTTTC
CDR3aa: CACDTLGDGSWDTRQMFF

abundance: few
j_gene: TRDJ1
v_gene: TRDV2
d_gene: TRDD3
CDR3nt: TGTGCCTGTGACACCCTCTCTGGGATTCCGACGCAGGTACTGGGGGATACGCTTTATAAACTCATCTTT
CDR3aa: CACDTLSGIPTQVLGDTLYKLIF

abundance: medium-sized
j_gene: TRDJ1
v_gene: TRDV2
d_gene: TRDD3
CDR3nt: TGTGCCTGTGATATATTAACTGGGGGAGATCGCGGCGGCGGATATTCAACGTACACCGATAAACTCATCTTT
CDR3aa: CACDILTGGDRGGGYSTYTDKLIF